A single sample is the source of the 27 T cell receptor beta chains below, sequenced in a study of T cells after yellow fever vaccination. TCRdb itself ran the 5' RACE reads through MiXCR, one entry per CDR3 protein. The sample lists around 320,000 distinct CDR3 sequences, under 9% occurring once. The source was CD4+ T cells sorted from PBMCs, collected 5 days after the yellow fever booster vaccination. The receptors stem from a man aged 18 to 30 who received the YFV17D yellow fever vaccine.

This clonotype was seen ten or more times. The chain is built from TRBV7-2 and TRBJ2-6; possibly TRBD2 for D (5 bases). The CDR3 consists of 18 residues. Germline V gives CDR1 SGHTA, CDR2 FQGNSA. Trimming shortened V by 3 bases and J by 0 bases, and 15 bases separated the two germline ends. DNA for the CDR3: TGTGCCAGCAGCTTGGGTTTAGCGCAATTCTCTGGGGCCAACGTCCTGACTTTC. Translation gives CASSLGLAQFSGANVLTF. The variable domain in full, with the rest retrieved from reference TRBV7-2 and TRBJ2-6, is GAGVSQSPSNKVTEKGKDVELRCDPISGHTALYWYRQSLGQGLEFLIYFQGNSAPDKSGLPSDRFSAERTGGSVSTLTIQRTQQEDSAVYLCASSLGLAQFSGANVLTFGAGSRLTVL.

The V gene is TRBV5-6, the J gene TRBJ2-7; TRBD1 might be the D (6 bases). Germline lookup yields CDR1 SGHDT and CDR2 YYEEEE. V was clipped by 5 bases and J by 8 bases, with 17 bases between them. The CDR3 extends over 13 amino acids. The CDR3 DNA is TGTGCCAGCAGGTTAACCGGGACACTGAAGCAGTACGTC. Amino acid sequence: CASRLTGTLKQYV.

The V call is TRBV6-5, the J call TRBJ2-2; a possible D gene is TRBD1 (6 bases). The CDR3 totals 16 residues. Trimming removed 5 bases at V and 1 base at J, with 14 bases between. The V gene's germline CDR1 is MNHEY and CDR2 SVGAGI. The CDR3 DNA is TGTGCCAGCAGTCGTACGGGACATCAGAACACCGGGGAGCTGTTTTTT. Translated: CASSRTGHQNTGELFF.

The gene calls are TRBV7-2 and TRBJ1-4, with D unresolved. The CDR3 is made up of 12 amino acids. The ends were cut back, 5 bases at V and 7 bases at J, with 8 bases in the middle. CDR1 SGHTA and CDR2 FQGNSA come from the germline V gene. In DNA form, the CDR3 reads TGTGCCAGCAGCGCTAGTAGTGAAAAACTGTTTTTT. As protein: CASSASSEKLFF.

Ten or more counts support this clonotype. The V gene is TRBV5-1, the J gene TRBJ2-5, with D perhaps matching TRBD2 (6 bases). Germline values: CDR1 SGHRS, CDR2 YFSETQ. The V gene lost 2 bases and the J gene lost 5 bases, with 10 bases spanning the gap. The CDR3 has 13 residues. The chain's CDR3 is CASSFAGLETQYF. The CDR3 DNA reads TGCGCCAGCAGCTTCGCGGGGCTTGAGACCCAGTACTTC.

The chain uses TRBV6-2 or TRBV6-3 and TRBJ2-6; D gene uncertain. The germline CDR1 and CDR2 sequences are MNHEY and SVGEGT. Trimming pared 4 bases from V and 7 bases from J, leaving 17 bases between. The CDR3 runs 16 residues. This chain's CDR3 is CASSSLPRPGANVLTF. The CDR3, as DNA: TGTGCCAGCAGTTCCCTTCCCAGGCCCGGAGCCAACGTCCTGACTTTC.

This clonotype was seen just once. The chain is built from TRBV28 and TRBJ2-7; possibly TRBD2 for D (6 bases). Per the germline V gene, CDR1 is MDHEN and CDR2 is SYDVKM. This CDR3 comprises 14 residues. Trimming pared 5 bases from V and 3 bases from J, leaving 14 bases between. CDR3 residues: CASSLFGGNYEQYV. The CDR3 nucleotides are TGTGCCAGCAGTCTCTTCGGGGGTAACTACGAGCAGTACGTC.

This clonotype has a count of ten or more. This sequence joins TRBV12-3 or TRBV12-4 and TRBJ1-4; D is possibly TRBD1 (6 bases). The length of the CDR3 is 13 residues. The V and J ends lost 5 bases and 2 bases respectively, with 6 bases between them. CDR3 DNA sequence: TGTGCCAGCAGTCAGGGGACTAATGAAAAACTGTTTTTT. It translates to CASSQGTNEKLFF.

This clonotype was observed a handful of times. J is TRBJ1-2 and V is TRBV7-2, with D possibly TRBD1 on 6 matching bases. The CDR3 contains 14 residues. Germline loops: CDR1 SGHTA, CDR2 FQGNSA. V was cut by 8 bases and J by 2 bases, with 15 bases left in between. In nucleotides, the CDR3 is TGTGCCAGCGGCCTGCAGGGGATCAACTATGGCTACACCTTC. Translation gives CASGLQGINYGYTF. Looking up the rest from reference TRBV7-2 and TRBJ1-2 gives the full variable domain: GAGVSQSPSNKVTEKGKDVELRCDPISGHTALYWYRQSLGQGLEFLIYFQGNSAPDKSGLPSDRFSAERTGGSVSTLTIQRTQQEDSAVYLCASGLQGINYGYTFGSGTRLTVV.

The chain couples TRBV30 to TRBJ1-2; maybe TRBD1 (5 bases). Germline V lookup: CDR1 GTSNPN, CDR2 SVGIG (reference sequence). Trimming pared 2 bases from V and 4 bases from J, leaving 20 bases between. CDR3 size: 16 residues. The CDR3 coding sequence is TGTGCCTGGAGTCCCGGGGGTGCGGGGGGTGGCTATGGCTACACCTTC. Translated: CAWSPGGAGGGYGYTF.

This clonotype was detected only a few times. The chain is built from TRBV4-3 and TRBJ2-5; no firm D call. The CDR3 loop spans 16 amino acids. Between the trimmed V and J ends, which lost 0 bases and 4 bases, there was a span of 15 bases. Germline V lookup: CDR1 LGHNA, CDR2 YSLEER. The chain's CDR3 is CASSQDLGGEIETQYF. The CDR3 bases are TGCGCCAGCAGCCAAGATCTCGGCGGTGAAATAGAGACCCAGTACTTC.

Ten or more counts support this clonotype. V is TRBV5-1 and J is TRBJ2-6; D remains unclear. Germline CDR1 reads SGHRS; CDR2 reads YFSETQ. The ends were cut back, 5 bases at V and 0 bases at J, with 6 bases in the middle. This CDR3 contains 14 residues. The CDR3 here is CASRDSSGANVLTF. DNA of the CDR3: TGCGCCAGCAGGGATTCCTCTGGGGCCAACGTCCTGACTTTC.

In this sample, this clonotype turned up many times. The CDR3 DNA sequence: TGCAGTGCGTCGGGGGGCGTCAGCTACACCTTC. It specifies CSASGGVSYTF. V is TRBV20-1 and J is TRBJ1-2; tentatively, D is TRBD1 (6 bases). In germline, CDR1 is DFQATT, CDR2 SNEGSKA (reference sequence). The CDR3 loop spans 11 amino acids. Trimming removed 6 bases from V and 9 bases from J, with 14 bases in between.

V usage is TRBV7-2 and J usage is TRBJ2-3; the D is unclear. Trimming took off 5 bases at V and 3 bases at J, with 9 bases between the two ends. CDR1 and CDR2 (germline): SGHTA, FQGNSA. The CDR3 loop spans 13 amino acids. CDR3 in DNA: TGTGCCAGCAGCCCATTACAAACAGATACGCAGTATTTT. It is translated as CASSPLQTDTQYF.

There are a few counts of this clonotype. The chain couples TRBV7-2 to TRBJ1-6; 7 positions match TRBD1. The CDR3 spans 16 residues. CDR1 and CDR2 from the germline V gene are SGHTA and FQGNSA. The V and J ends lost 5 bases and 2 bases, in that order; junction bases with no gene match: 6. CDR3 sequence (DNA): TGTGCCAGCAGCCGGGACAGTGGGACCTATAATTCACCCCTCCACTTT. This gives the protein CASSRDSGTYNSPLHF.

This clonotype appeared a few times. CDR3 loop: CASSEGWQGADGYTF. The CDR3 coding sequence is TGTGCCAGCAGTGAAGGGTGGCAGGGGGCTGATGGCTACACCTTC. The gene calls are TRBV2 and TRBJ1-2; TRBD1 agrees at 8 bases. CDR1 and CDR2 from the germline V gene are SNHLY and FYNNEI. CDR3 length equals 15 residues. V shed 1 base, J shed 6 bases, and the junction held 7 bases outside the gene matches.

This clonotype has at least ten counts. The V call is TRBV5-5, the J call TRBJ1-6; D not resolved. Deletions cut 3 bases from V and 0 bases from J, with 16 bases between. Germline V gene sequence: CDR1 SGHKS, CDR2 YYEKEE (reference sequence). The CDR3 has 18 amino acids. In DNA, the CDR3 is TGTGCCAGCAGCTCCAATCTTGGGAGGGACTCCTATAATTCACCCCTCCACTTT. This encodes CASSSNLGRDSYNSPLHF.

This clonotype was detected a few times. The genes are TRBV7-9 and TRBJ2-2; D unresolved. The V end lost 5 bases, the J end lost 9 bases, and 10 bases lay between the germline ends. The CDR3 totals 12 residues. The germline V gene has CDR1 SEHNR and CDR2 FQNEAQ (reference sequence). The CDR3 reads CASSTGPRELFF. The CDR3 DNA sequence: TGTGCCAGCAGCACCGGCCCGAGGGAGCTGTTTTTT.

The chain employs TRBV20-1 and TRBJ2-1, with a tentative D call TRBD2 (5 bases). The length of the CDR3 is 17 residues. Between the trimmed V and J ends, which lost 2 bases and 2 bases, there was a span of 19 bases. Germline V gene data show CDR1 as DFQATT and CDR2 as SNEGSKA (reference sequence). Written as DNA, the CDR3 is TGCAGTGCTAGAAACCTACTAGACTCTTTTGCCTACAATGAGCAGTTCTTC. Translated: CSARNLLDSFAYNEQFF.

This clonotype has a count of ten or more. J is TRBJ2-1 and V is TRBV24-1; D ambiguous. Germline assignment: CDR1 KGHDR and CDR2 SFDVKD. V shed 3 bases and J shed 7 bases, with 3 bases lying between them. The length of the CDR3 is 11 residues. This CDR3 reads CATSDRNEQFF. The CDR3 coding sequence is TGTGCCACCAGTGATCGGAATGAGCAGTTCTTC.

This clonotype was seen at least ten times. The chain links TRBV3-1 to TRBJ2-3; D uncertain. In germline, CDR1 is LGHDT, CDR2 YNNKEL (reference sequence). This CDR3 is built from 13 residues. V lost 4 bases and J lost 3, with 8 bases in between. The CDR3 DNA reads TGTGCCAGCAGCCGGCCTAGTACAGATACGCAGTATTTT. Protein: CASSRPSTDTQYF.

The J gene is TRBJ2-3, the V gene TRBV20-1; 10 nucleotides line up with TRBD2. This CDR3 is built from 14 residues. Germline-derived CDR1 and CDR2 are DFQATT and SNEGSKA (reference sequence). The V segment lost 0 bases and the J segment 11 bases; nucleotides outside the gene matches: 8. CDR3 DNA sequence: TGCAGTGCTAGAGACGCAGCGGGGGGGCATGGGCAGTATTTT. It encodes CSARDAAGGHGQYF.

This clonotype was counted a single time. This chain uses TRBV4-3 with TRBJ2-4; D unclear. The CDR3 totals 16 residues. With 0 bases removed from V and 2 bases from J, the gap between germline ends came to 11 bases. Looked up from germline, CDR1 is LGHNA and CDR2 is YSLEER. In nucleotides, the CDR3 is TGCGCCAGCAGCCAAGAAGTACGGCGGACCAAAAACATTCAGTACTTC. Translation gives CASSQEVRRTKNIQYF.

CDR3 DNA: TGTGCCAGCAGTCGAGGCGGGACAGTTGGCTACACCTTC. Its protein is CASSRGGTVGYTF. The rearrangement links TRBV6-1 to TRBJ1-2; 7 bases are shared with TRBD1. V shed 5 bases, J shed 7 bases, and the junction held 7 bases outside the gene matches. Germline CDR1 reads MNHNS; CDR2 reads SASEGT. CDR3 size: 13 residues.

The rearrangement joins TRBV7-8 to TRBJ2-5, with 11 bases identical to TRBD2. The CDR3 totals 16 residues. V gave up 3 bases and J gave up 3 bases; unmatched junction bases: 6. The germline V gene has CDR1 SGHVS and CDR2 FQNEAQ. In nucleotides, the CDR3 is TGTGCCAGCAGCTTCATCCGACTAGCGGGGAAAGAGACCCAGTACTTC. Its translation: CASSFIRLAGKETQYF.

This clonotype was picked up a small number of times. This sequence joins TRBV29-1 and TRBJ1-4, with a possible D match to TRBD1 (5 bases). Trimming took off 5 bases at V and 8 bases at J, with 15 bases between the two ends. This CDR3 region has 13 residues. Germline CDR1 reads SQVTM; CDR2 reads ANQGSEA. The CDR3 region has the DNA TGCAGCGTTCAGGGCCCGGTCCGGGAAAAACTGTTTTTT. This translates into CSVQGPVREKLFF.

This clonotype was counted between two and nine times. The CDR3 nucleotides read TGTGCCAGCAGACGGACAGGGGCGACCCATTCACCCCTCCACTTT. Protein sequence: CASRRTGATHSPLHF. The chain employs TRBV11-2 and TRBJ1-6; 9 nucleotides line up with TRBD1. Germline V gives CDR1 SGHAT, CDR2 FQNNGV. V trimming: 6 bases; J trimming: 8 bases; junction bases outside the gene matches: 8. CDR3 length: 15 amino acids.